This passage covers 6 T cell receptor beta chains from one sample sequenced in a study of shared clonotypes between healthy human individuals. Sequencing was performed with immunoSEQ multiplex PCR; in TCRdb, only in-frame clones are kept and a portion is missing. This sample yields approximately 720,000 clones, of which roughly 70% are seen a single time; under 2% belongs to the top ten. Sequencing was done on a sample of memory CD4+ T cells sorted from blood. Noted subset: CD45RA-negative fraction. The receptor set was obtained from a woman in her 30s in good health.

The chain links TRBV30 to TRBJ2-1; no firm D call. CDR1 is GTSNPN, CDR2 SVGIG, per germline (reference sequence). The CDR3 sequence is 16 residues long. Trimming pared 4 bases from V and 4 bases from J, leaving 20 bases between. In nucleotides, the CDR3 is TGTGCCTGGAAGAAGGGCCGCTACACGGAGTACAATGAGCAGTTCTTC. Translating gives CAWKKGRYTEYNEQFF.

The table lists this clone with a count of one. V usage is TRBV4-2 and J usage is TRBJ2-3; TRBD1 aligns across 7 bases. CDR3 length: 16 amino acids. The J segment lost 2 bases and the V segment lost 5 bases, leaving 10 bases of the junction unmatched. The germline CDR1 and CDR2 sequences are LGHNA and YNFKEQ. This CDR3 is CASSSRGQGSTDTQYF. The CDR3 nucleotides are TGTGCCAGCAGCTCGAGGGGGCAGGGCTCCACAGATACGCAGTATTTT.

About this clone itself: At the DNA level, this CDR3 is encoded by other sequences in the same sample as well. This chain links TRBV27 with TRBJ2-6; D gene unclear. The CDR3 sequence is 15 residues long. V was clipped by 3 bases and J by 0 bases, with 6 bases between them. Germline loops: CDR1 MNHEY, CDR2 SMNVEV (reference sequence). The CDR3 reads CASSFWNSGANVLTF. The CDR3 DNA reads as TGTGCCAGCAGTTTCTGGAACTCTGGGGCCAACGTCCTGACTTTC.

The CDR3 sequence: CASTGQPSGANVLTF. DNA for the CDR3: TGTGCCAGCACCGGACAGCCCTCTGGGGCCAACGTCCTGACTTTC. The rearrangement uses TRBV9 and TRBJ2-6, with D perhaps matching TRBD1 (6 bases). This CDR3 comprises 15 residues. Trimming stripped 6 bases from V and 0 bases from J, with 10 bases between. In germline, CDR1 is SGDLS, CDR2 YYNGEE.

The chain links TRBV5-6 to TRBJ1-1, with 7 bases fitting TRBD1. The V and J ends lost 4 bases and 0 bases, in that order; junction bases with no gene match: 6. Germline loops: CDR1 SGHDT, CDR2 YYEEEE. The CDR3 contains 15 residues. CDR3 bases: TGTGCCAGCAGCCCATACAGGGGCATGAACACTGAAGCTTTCTTT. This sequence encodes CASSPYRGMNTEAFF.

The chain combines TRBV7-2 with TRBJ1-1, with 9 bases matching TRBD1. From germline, CDR1 is SGHTA and CDR2 FQGNSA. The CDR3 contains 15 residues. Unmatched junction bases numbered 7, after V lost 0 bases and J lost 8 bases. The CDR3 loop is CASSLAPTGGEEAFF. CDR3 DNA sequence: TGTGCCAGCAGCTTAGCCCCCACAGGGGGCGAGGAAGCTTTCTTT.